The source of this TCR beta chain is a study of vaccination and CD4 T cells after COVID-19. CDR3 size: 16 residues. CDR1 is SGHTA, CDR2 FQGNSA, per germline. Losses at the gene ends were 4 bases for V and 10 bases for J; bases not matched to a gene: 12. Once obtained from cultured CD4+ T cells, the DNA was sequenced using the Oncomine TCR Beta short-read assay. A single record per CDR3 protein comes from TCRdb applying MiXCR to the PCR reads. The sample yields some 18,000 distinct CDR3 sequences, 70% to 80% seen once. This clonotype has only a few counts. The antigen remains undetermined. Treatment noted: approximately 10-day PBMC culture with coronavirus spike peptide pools or control peptides (ViraFEST assay).

The receptor's source is a human donor who had recovered from COVID-19. J is TRBJ1-4 and V is TRBV7-2; 10 nucleotides align to TRBD1. Sequencing was performed on CD4+ T cells from blood, cultured in vitro. The CDR3 loop is CASSSGTGAGGGKLFF. The CDR3, as DNA: TGTGCCAGCAGCTCCGGGACAGGGGCCGGGGGGGGAAAACTGTTTTTT.